This record covers a single T cell receptor (beta chain). This specimen belongs to a study of blood T cell repertoires in COVID-19. Germline lookup yields CDR1 LNHDA and CDR2 SQIVND (reference sequence). The V end lost 6 bases, the J end lost 4 bases, and 19 bases lay between the germline ends. CDR3 length: 16 amino acids. Sequenced by immunoSEQ multiplex PCR; TCRdb stores in-frame clones only, minus some. The data contain about 420,000 clones, 85% to 90% of them seen just once; the ten biggest clones take up 0.8% to 1%. This chain connects TRBV19 to TRBJ2-1, with D possibly TRBD2 on 7 matching bases. Specimen: peripheral blood. This TCR came from a man between 18 and 29 years old with COVID-19, enrolled during active disease. The CDR3 region has the DNA TGTGCCAGTAGCCCAACTGGGGGGAGGGGGTACAATGAGCAGTTCTTC. Protein product: CASSPTGGRGYNEQFF.